This T cell receptor beta chain was sequenced in a study of identifying expanded T cells in peripheral blood. Findings and limits, study-wide: Roughly two-week clone count variance significantly increased as total template count grew. Technical replicates showed about 1.2 changed clones; two weeks roughly 18; four weeks 19.

Sequencing used immunoSEQ multiplex PCR; TCRdb keeps in-frame clones, though not all of them. The table shows about 82,000 clones, with approximately 90% occurring only once. As regards this clone: The antigen is not known.

This CDR3 contains 15 residues. CDR1 LNHDA and CDR2 SQIVND come from the germline V gene (reference sequence). V shed 6 bases and J shed 9 bases, with 18 bases lying between them. The origin of this receptor is a person aged 18 to 75 in good health. The chain employs TRBV19 and TRBJ1-6; D is undetermined. The sequencing sample was made of blood. CDR3 in amino acids: CASRIGITPGSPLHF. The CDR3 DNA reads TGTGCCAGTAGAATCGGGATCACCCCGGGTTCACCCCTCCACTTT.